This T cell receptor beta chain was recovered during a study of T-cell memory formation after mild COVID-19. This clonotype was detected a few times. TCRdb analysed the 5' RACE reads with MiXCR anew, one entry per CDR3 protein. The repertoire holds about 210,000 distinct CDR3 sequences, with roughly 10% as singletons. The V gene's germline CDR1 is SGHRS and CDR2 YFSETQ. The CDR3 length is 15 residues. The V gene lost 0 bases and the J gene lost 4 bases, with 10 bases spanning the gap. The TCR comes from a man younger than 30 who had mild COVID-19 (a few samples of this study predate the infection). Cell type and time point are not known. The chain links TRBV5-1 to TRBJ2-2; D not certain. Source material: PBMCs or a T cell subset sorted from them (not recorded which). CDR3 region: CASSLDLLGTGELFF. The CDR3, as DNA: TGCGCCAGCAGCTTGGATTTGTTAGGCACCGGGGAGCTGTTTTTT. Supplemented by reference TRBV5-1 and TRBJ2-2, the full variable domain reads KAGVTQTPRYLIKTRGQQVTLSCSPISGHRSVSWYQQTPGQGLQFLFEYFSETQRNKGNFPGRFSGRQFSNSRSEMNVSTLELGDSALYLCASSLDLLGTGELFFGEGSRLTVL.